The 20 T cell receptor beta chains given below trace back to one sample, sequenced in a study of PD-1 blockade in classical Hodgkin lymphoma. The assay was immunoSEQ multiplex PCR, and TCRdb's table has in-frame clones only and misses some. The repertoire holds approximately 20,000 clones, with approximately 80% as singletons. Time point defined: cycle 4 day 1 (C4D1), after less than 7 weeks of nivolumab. Relapse was seen in all patients after autologous stem cell transplantation, and brentuximab vedotin exposure was variable. Source: peripheral blood mononuclear cells (PBMCs), taken before the fourth cycle of nivolumab. These receptors all come from a human donor with classical Hodgkin lymphoma.

This clone is deemed medium-sized. The same CDR3 arises from other DNA sequences in this sample as well. V is TRBV19 and J is TRBJ1-1; D gene unclear. The length of the CDR3 is 13 residues. Trimming shortened V by 1 base and J by 2 bases, and 5 bases separated the two germline ends. Germline V gene data show CDR1 as LNHDA and CDR2 as SQIVND (reference sequence). CDR3 sequence (DNA): TGTGCCAGTAGTATAGTCAGTAACACTGAAGCTTTCTTT. Residues: CASSIVSNTEAFF. The entire variable domain, with the rest obtained from reference TRBV19 and TRBJ1-1, is as follows: DGGITQSPKYLFRKEGQNVTLSCEQNLNHDAMYWYRQDPGQGLRLIYYSQIVNDFQKGDIAEGYSVSREKKESFPLTVTSAQKNPTAFYLCASSIVSNTEAFFGQGTRLTVV.

V and J are TRBV28 and TRBJ2-6; D is unresolved. V lost 6 bases and J lost 4, with 10 bases in between. Germline V gene data show CDR1 as MDHEN and CDR2 as SYDVKM. CDR3 length: 14 residues. CDR3 sequence: CASRIMSGANVLTF. CDR3 sequence (DNA): TGTGCCAGCAGAATCATGAGCGGGGCCAACGTCCTGACTTTC.

The V gene is TRBV4-3, the J gene TRBJ1-2; no clear D gene. Germline lookup yields CDR1 LGHNA and CDR2 YSLEER. This CDR3 is built from 13 residues. The V gene lost 4 bases and the J gene lost 4 bases, with 10 bases spanning the gap. The CDR3 protein is CASSPQKTYGYTF. CDR3 nucleotides: TGCGCCAGCAGCCCCCAGAAGACCTATGGCTACACCTTC.

V is TRBV7-8 and J is TRBJ1-1; 9 bases line up with TRBD1. V was clipped by 6 bases and J by 1 base; unmatched bases: 6. The germline V gene has CDR1 SGHVS and CDR2 FQNEAQ. CDR3 length: 15 residues. The CDR3 DNA reads TGTGCCAGCAGATATATGGGACAGGGGAACACTGAAGCTTTCTTT. Encoded protein: CASRYMGQGNTEAFF.

The chain combines TRBV15 with TRBJ2-3; 7 bases are a match to TRBD2. V dropped 1 base and J dropped 4; count of bases not matched to a gene: 11. CDR1 and CDR2 (germline): LNHNV, YYDKDF (reference sequence). There are 17 residues in the CDR3. This chain's CDR3 is CATSRVRAGAGSDTQYF. The CDR3 DNA reads TGTGCCACCAGCAGAGTAAGGGCGGGAGCCGGGTCAGATACGCAGTATTTT.

The gene calls are TRBV19 and TRBJ2-7; TRBD2 agrees at 9 bases. The CDR3 consists of 17 residues. V gave up 2 bases and J gave up 6 bases; unmatched junction bases: 14. Germline CDR1 and CDR2: LNHDA and SQIVND (reference sequence). CDR3 residues: CASSISGGPQGQGEQYV. CDR3 nucleotides: TGTGCCAGTAGTATAAGCGGGGGGCCCCAAGGCCAGGGCGAGCAGTACGTC.

This clone was recorded only once. The rearrangement uses TRBV28 and TRBJ2-3; 8 bases align to TRBD2. V lost 2 bases, J lost 13 bases, and 17 bases stayed unmatched. Germline lookup yields CDR1 MDHEN and CDR2 SYDVKM. The CDR3 is made up of 16 amino acids. The CDR3 protein is CASSLLSGGATDWKYF. Written as DNA, the CDR3 is TGTGCCAGCAGTTTACTCAGCGGGGGAGCCACAGATTGGAAGTATTTT.

V gene TRBV6-1 combines with J gene TRBJ1-5; 7 bases fit TRBD1. Trimming removed 5 bases from V and 7 bases from J; junction bases left unmatched: 11. The CDR3 has 15 amino acids. In germline, CDR1 is MNHNS, CDR2 SASEGT. CDR3 region: CASSQTSGGEQPQHF. The CDR3 coding sequence is TGTGCCAGCAGTCAGACATCAGGGGGTGAGCAGCCCCAGCATTTT.

This rearrangement joins TRBV15 to TRBJ1-1; D perhaps matches TRBD1 (6 bases). The CDR3 is 15 amino acids. CDR1 and CDR2 from the germline V gene are LNHNV and YYDKDF (reference sequence). Deletions cut 2 bases from V and 2 bases from J, with 12 bases between. CDR3 residues: CATSRSRGSNTEAFF. The CDR3, as DNA: TGTGCCACCAGCAGATCGAGGGGGTCCAACACTGAAGCTTTCTTT.

As regards this clone: The same CDR3 also results from other DNA sequences found in this sample. The V call is TRBV13, the J call TRBJ1-1, with D possibly matching TRBD1 (5 bases). Trimming took off 0 bases at V and 1 base at J, with 6 bases between the two ends. CDR3 length equals 14 residues. The germline gives CDR1 PRHDT, CDR2 FYEKMQ (reference sequence). The CDR3 DNA sequence: TGTGCCAGCAGCTTAGGTCAGGGGAACACTGAAGCTTTCTTT. The encoded protein is CASSLGQGNTEAFF.

The V and J genes are TRBV5-1 and TRBJ1-1; TRBD1 matches at 7 bases. Germline V CDR1 and CDR2: SGHRS, YFSETQ. The J segment lost 1 base and the V segment lost 3 bases, leaving 6 bases of the junction unmatched. There are 15 residues in the CDR3. The CDR3 DNA reads as TGCGCCAGCAGCTATCAAGGGACAGAGAACACTGAAGCTTTCTTT. Its protein is CASSYQGTENTEAFF. Full variable domain (remainder filled in from reference TRBV5-1 and TRBJ1-1): KAGVTQTPRYLIKTRGQQVTLSCSPISGHRSVSWYQQTPGQGLQFLFEYFSETQRNKGNFPGRFSGRQFSNSRSEMNVSTLELGDSALYLCASSYQGTENTEAFFGQGTRLTVV.

The V call is TRBV5-1, the J call TRBJ2-3; a possible D gene is TRBD2 (6 bases). Germline V gene data show CDR1 as SGHRS and CDR2 as YFSETQ. The CDR3 has 15 amino acids. Trimming took off 0 bases at V and 0 bases at J, with 8 bases between the two ends. CDR3 region: CASSLAGVSTDTQYF. The CDR3 DNA sequence: TGCGCCAGCAGCTTGGCGGGGGTGAGCACAGATACGCAGTATTTT.

V is TRBV7-8 and J is TRBJ2-5; TRBD1 aligns across 9 bases. Germline loops: CDR1 SGHVS, CDR2 FQNEAQ. The CDR3 consists of 14 residues. J was trimmed by 4 bases and V by 3 bases; bases with no gene match: 3. The CDR3 sequence: CASSFKGQGETQYF. The CDR3 nucleotides read TGTGCCAGCAGCTTCAAGGGACAGGGAGAGACCCAGTACTTC.

V gene TRBV10-3 combines with J gene TRBJ2-3; D perhaps matches TRBD1 (6 bases). The germline V and J ends were trimmed by 2 bases and 0 bases, with 21 bases remaining between them. Per germline, CDR1 ENHRY and CDR2 SYGVKD. This CDR3 has 19 residues. The CDR3 DNA is TGTGCCATCAGTGAGCCGGAACAGGGAGCCGAGACCAGCACAGATACGCAGTATTTT. The encoded protein is CAISEPEQGAETSTDTQYF.

The V gene is TRBV6-5, the J gene TRBJ2-2; D remains unclear. Trimming took 2 bases from V and 7 from J, leaving 8 bases between them. Germline-derived CDR1 and CDR2 are MNHEY and SVGAGI. The CDR3 consists of 13 residues. CDR3 DNA sequence: TGTGCCAGCAGTTACCTGGGTCACGGGGAGCTGTTTTTT. Protein product: CASSYLGHGELFF.

The chain carries TRBV27 and TRBJ1-1; TRBD1 matches at 8 bases. After removal of 1 base from V and 7 bases from J, the junction contained 2 bases not matched to a gene. Germline V CDR1 and CDR2: MNHEY, SMNVEV (reference sequence). This CDR3 is built from 13 residues. In DNA, the CDR3 is TGTGCCAGCAGTTTATTTGGGACAGGTGAAGCTTTCTTT. Amino acids: CASSLFGTGEAFF.

This chain joins TRBV13 and TRBJ1-5; tentative D call: TRBD1 (5 bases). This CDR3 region has 15 residues. V lost 0 bases, J lost 6 bases, and 12 bases lay in between. Per germline, CDR1 PRHDT and CDR2 FYEKMQ (reference sequence). In nucleotides, the CDR3 is TGTGCCAGCAGCTTAGGCAAGGGGCGCGGTCAGCCCCAGCATTTT. Protein sequence: CASSLGKGRGQPQHF.

The V call is TRBV7-8, the J call TRBJ1-2; no reliable D call. The germline CDR1 and CDR2 sequences are SGHVS and FQNEAQ. V was shortened by 3 bases and J by 6 bases, with 8 bases between the two germline ends. This CDR3 contains 12 residues. CDR3 nucleotides: TGTGCCAGCAGCTTGGGTGTGGATGGCTACACCTTC. Protein sequence: CASSLGVDGYTF.

For the CDR3, the DNA is TGCGCCAGCAGCCCCGTTGACAGGGGACTTCAGCCCCAGCATTTT. Translated, it gives CASSPVDRGLQPQHF. V and J are TRBV4-1 and TRBJ1-5, with 8 bases that match TRBD1. There are 15 residues in the CDR3. Trimming at V came to 4 bases and at J to 6 bases, leaving 8 bases not matched to a gene. CDR1 MGHRA and CDR2 YSYEKL come from the germline V gene.

In nucleotides, the CDR3 is TGTGCCAGCAAGGGAAGGGGGCAAACCGGGGAGCTGTTTTTT. Translated: CASKGRGQTGELFF. This chain uses TRBV6-6 with TRBJ2-2, with TRBD1 identical over 7 bases. This CDR3 spans 14 amino acids. Germline assignment: CDR1 MNHNY and CDR2 SVGAGI (reference sequence). Losses at the gene ends were 7 bases for V and 5 bases for J; bases not matched to a gene: 7.